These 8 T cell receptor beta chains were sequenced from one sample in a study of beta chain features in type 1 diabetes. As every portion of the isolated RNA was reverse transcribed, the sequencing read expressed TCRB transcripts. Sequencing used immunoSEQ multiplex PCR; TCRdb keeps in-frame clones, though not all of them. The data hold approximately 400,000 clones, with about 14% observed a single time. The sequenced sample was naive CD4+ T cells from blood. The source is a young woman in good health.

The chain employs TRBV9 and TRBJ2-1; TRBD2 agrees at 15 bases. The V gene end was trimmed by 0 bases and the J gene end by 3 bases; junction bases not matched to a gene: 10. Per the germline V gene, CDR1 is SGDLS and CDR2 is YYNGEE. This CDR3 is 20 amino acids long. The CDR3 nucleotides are TGTGCCAGCAGCGTAGGGTATAAAGGGGGACTAGCGGGAGGCTACAATGAGCAGTTCTTC. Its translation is CASSVGYKGGLAGGYNEQFF. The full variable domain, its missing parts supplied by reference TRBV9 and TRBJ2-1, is DSGVTQTPKHLITATGQRVTLRCSPRSGDLSVYWYQQSLDQGLQFLIQYYNGEERAKGNILERFSAQQFPDLHSELNLSSLELGDSALYFCASSVGYKGGLAGGYNEQFFGPGTRLTVL.

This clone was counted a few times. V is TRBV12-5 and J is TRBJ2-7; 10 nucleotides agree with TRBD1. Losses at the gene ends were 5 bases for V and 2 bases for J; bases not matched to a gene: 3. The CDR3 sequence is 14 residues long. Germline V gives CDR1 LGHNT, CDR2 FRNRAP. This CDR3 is CASGPGQGAYEQYF. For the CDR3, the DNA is TGTGCTAGTGGTCCAGGACAGGGGGCCTACGAGCAGTACTTC. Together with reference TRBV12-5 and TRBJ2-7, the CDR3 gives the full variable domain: DARVTQTPRHKVTEMGQEVTMRCQPILGHNTVFWYRQTMMQGLELLAYFRNRAPLDDSGMPKDRFSAEMPDATLATLKIQPSEPRDSAVYFCASGPGQGAYEQYFGPGTRLTVT.

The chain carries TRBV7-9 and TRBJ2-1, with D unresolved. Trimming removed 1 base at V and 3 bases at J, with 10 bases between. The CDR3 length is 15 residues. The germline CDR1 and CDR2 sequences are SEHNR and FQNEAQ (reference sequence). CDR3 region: CASSLGLAVYNEQFF. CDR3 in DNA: TGTGCCAGCAGCTTAGGTTTAGCAGTCTACAATGAGCAGTTCTTC.

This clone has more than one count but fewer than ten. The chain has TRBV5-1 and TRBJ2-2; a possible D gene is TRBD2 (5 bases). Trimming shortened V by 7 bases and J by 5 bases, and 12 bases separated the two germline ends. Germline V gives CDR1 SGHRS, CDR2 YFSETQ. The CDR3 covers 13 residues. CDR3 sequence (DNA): TGCGCCAGCTCCGGCGGAGGAACCGGGGAGCTGTTTTTT. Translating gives CASSGGGTGELFF. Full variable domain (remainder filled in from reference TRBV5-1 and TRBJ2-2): KAGVTQTPRYLIKTRGQQVTLSCSPISGHRSVSWYQQTPGQGLQFLFEYFSETQRNKGNFPGRFSGRQFSNSRSEMNVSTLELGDSALYLCASSGGGTGELFFGEGSRLTVL.

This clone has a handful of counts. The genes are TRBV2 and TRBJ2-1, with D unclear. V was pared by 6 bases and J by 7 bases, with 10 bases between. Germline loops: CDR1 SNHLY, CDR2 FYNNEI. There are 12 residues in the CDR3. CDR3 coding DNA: TGTGCCAGCAGCGGAGACGCAAATGAGCAGTTCTTC. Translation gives CASSGDANEQFF.

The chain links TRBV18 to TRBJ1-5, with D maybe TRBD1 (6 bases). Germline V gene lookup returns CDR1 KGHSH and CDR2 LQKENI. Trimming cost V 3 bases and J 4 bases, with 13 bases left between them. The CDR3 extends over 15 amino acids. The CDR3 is CASSPIRGENQPQHF. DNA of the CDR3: TGTGCCAGCTCACCGATCAGGGGTGAAAATCAGCCCCAGCATTTT.

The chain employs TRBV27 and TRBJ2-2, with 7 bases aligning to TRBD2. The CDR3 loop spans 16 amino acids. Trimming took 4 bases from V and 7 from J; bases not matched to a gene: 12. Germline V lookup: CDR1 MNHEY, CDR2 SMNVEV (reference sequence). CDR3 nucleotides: TGTGCCAGCAGTTCGCCCGTGACTAGCAAACACGGGGAGCTGTTTTTT. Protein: CASSSPVTSKHGELFF.

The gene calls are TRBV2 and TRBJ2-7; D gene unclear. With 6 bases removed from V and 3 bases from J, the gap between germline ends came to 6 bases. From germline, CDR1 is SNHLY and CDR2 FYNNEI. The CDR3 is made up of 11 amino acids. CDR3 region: CASSPDYEQYF. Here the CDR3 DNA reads TGTGCCAGCAGCCCAGACTACGAGCAGTACTTC.